The clone carrying this T cell receptor (beta chain) has a count of ten or more. Its antigen remains unidentified. The data belong to a study of tumor and adjacent non-tumor tissue in lung cancer. Study in general: Patients comprised over 9 adenocarcinoma, a couple of squamous cell carcinoma and 1 small cell lung cancer. The patients, 9 to 11 men and 5 or 6 women, were about 31 to 76 with stage I to III disease. General study findings and limits: Tumor tissue had significantly higher TCR diversity than normal lung. In normal lung, the top 100 clones were significantly more dominant than in tumor.

No cell sorting was done before RNA was extracted from the tissue. The normal lung tissue was taken more than 3 cm from the tumor edge. TCRbeta libraries were built with three rounds of nested PCR, modified from ARM-PCR. TCRdb redid the calling of the multiplex PCR reads with MiXCR, one entry per CDR3 protein. The data show 90,000 to 100,000 distinct CDR3 sequences, around three quarters seen once. CDR1 and CDR2 from the germline V gene are MNHNY and SVGAGI (reference sequence). The CDR3 runs to 16 residues. V lost 4 bases and J 0 bases, leaving 16 bases between the germline ends. Sequenced sample: distant non-tumor lung tissue. This clonotype was obtained from a man aged 55-75 years with small cell lung cancer. The rearrangement joins TRBV6-6 to TRBJ2-7; TRBD1 or TRBD2 may be the D gene (5 bases each). The CDR3 loop reads CASSSDSGRYSYEQYF. The CDR3 bases are TGTGCCAGCAGTTCCGACAGCGGACGCTACTCCTACGAGCAGTACTTC.